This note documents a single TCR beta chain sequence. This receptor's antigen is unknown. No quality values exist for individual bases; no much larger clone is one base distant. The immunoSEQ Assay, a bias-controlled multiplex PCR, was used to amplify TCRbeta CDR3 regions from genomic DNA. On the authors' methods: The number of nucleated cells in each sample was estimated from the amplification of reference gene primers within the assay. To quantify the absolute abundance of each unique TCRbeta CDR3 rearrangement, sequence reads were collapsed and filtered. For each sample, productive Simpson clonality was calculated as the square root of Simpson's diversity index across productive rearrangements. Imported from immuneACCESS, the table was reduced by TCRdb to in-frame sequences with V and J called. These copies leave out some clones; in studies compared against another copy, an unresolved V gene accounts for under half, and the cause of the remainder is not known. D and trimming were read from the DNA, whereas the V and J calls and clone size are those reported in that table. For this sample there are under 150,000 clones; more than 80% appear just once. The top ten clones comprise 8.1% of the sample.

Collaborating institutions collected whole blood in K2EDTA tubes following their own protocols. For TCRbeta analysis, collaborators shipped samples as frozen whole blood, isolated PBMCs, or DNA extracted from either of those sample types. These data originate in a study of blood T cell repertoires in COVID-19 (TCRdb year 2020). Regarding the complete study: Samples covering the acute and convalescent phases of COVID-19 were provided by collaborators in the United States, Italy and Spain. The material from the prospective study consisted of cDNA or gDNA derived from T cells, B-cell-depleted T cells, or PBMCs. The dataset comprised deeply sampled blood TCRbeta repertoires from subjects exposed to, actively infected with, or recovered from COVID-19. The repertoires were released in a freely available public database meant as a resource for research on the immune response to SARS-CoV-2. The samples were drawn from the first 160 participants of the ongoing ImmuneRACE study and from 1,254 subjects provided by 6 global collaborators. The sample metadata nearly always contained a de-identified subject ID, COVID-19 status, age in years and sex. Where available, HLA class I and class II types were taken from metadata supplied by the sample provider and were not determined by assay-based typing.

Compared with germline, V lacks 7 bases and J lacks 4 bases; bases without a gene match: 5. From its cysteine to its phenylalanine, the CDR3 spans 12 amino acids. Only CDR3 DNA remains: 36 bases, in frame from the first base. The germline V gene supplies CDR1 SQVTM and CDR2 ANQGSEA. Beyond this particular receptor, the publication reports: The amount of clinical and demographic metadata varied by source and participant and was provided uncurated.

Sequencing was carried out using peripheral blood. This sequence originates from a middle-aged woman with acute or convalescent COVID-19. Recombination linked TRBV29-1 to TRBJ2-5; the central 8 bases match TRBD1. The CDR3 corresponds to CSGLTGGETQYF. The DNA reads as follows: TGCAGCGGACTCACAGGGGGAGAGACCCAGTACTTC.